The rows below give T cell receptor beta chains drawn from one sample of a study of T cells after posttransplantation cyclophosphamide. TCRdb's table, derived via immunoSEQ multiplex PCR, lists solely in-frame clones and lacks some. The sample contains 66,000 or so clones, around 95% of which appear only once. Specimen: PBMCs. These receptors came from a woman aged 30 to 39 in good health and a related stem cell transplant donor. Each CDR3 is given with its conserved first and last residue. A D gene is named only where the DNA matches it firmly. Part of the rows lack a size; the others show once, few, many or a class for expanded clones.

d_call clone_size j_call v_call cdr3_aa cdr3_nt
TRBD1 - TRBJ2-4 TRBV19 CASSIGRQGAGGIQYF TGTGCCAGTAGTATAGGCCGGCAGGGGGCAGGGGGCATTCAGTACTTC
- once TRBJ2-4 TRBV7-6 CASSLEMGWGAKNIQYF TGTGCCAGCAGCTTAGAGATGGGGTGGGGAGCCAAAAACATTCAGTACTTC
TRBD1 - TRBJ2-5 TRBV25-1 CASSSRGQGVRETQYF TGTGCCAGCAGTTCGCGGGGACAGGGGGTTCGGGAGACCCAGTACTTC
- - TRBJ1-3 TRBV4-2 CASSQEGGPGRVSGNTIYF TGTGCCAGCAGCCAAGAGGGGGGGCCAGGCCGCGTCTCTGGAAACACCATATATTTT
TRBD2 - TRBJ2-5 TRBV28 CASSFAGGETQYF TGTGCCAGCAGTTTCGCCGGGGGGGAGACCCAGTACTTC
TRBD1 - TRBJ1-1 TRBV11-2 CASSLTDRGDAFF TGTGCCAGCAGCTTAACCGACAGGGGAGACGCTTTCTTT
- - TRBJ1-6 TRBV4-1 CASSHGQSSYNSPLHF TGCGCCAGCAGCCATGGACAGAGCTCCTATAATTCACCCCTCCACTTT
TRBD1 - TRBJ2-7 TRBV30 CAWGRHSAGTGASYEQYF TGTGCCTGGGGTCGACACTCCGCCGGGACAGGGGCGTCCTACGAGCAGTACTTC
- - TRBJ1-4 TRBV19 CASRGATWDEKLFF TGTGCCAGTAGGGGAGCAACCTGGGATGAAAAACTGTTTTTT
- - TRBJ2-3 TRBV27 CASSFTGGTDTQYF TGTGCCAGCAGTTTTACAGGAGGCACAGATACGCAGTATTTT
- once TRBJ1-6 TRBV27 CASSFEENSPLHF TGTGCCAGCAGTTTCGAAGAGAATTCACCCCTCCACTTT
- - TRBJ2-4 TRBV4-2 CASSQDTGRKNIQYF TGTGCCAGCAGCCAAGATACGGGGCGCAAAAACATTCAGTACTTC
- - TRBJ1-3 TRBV27 CASSSGSSGNTIYF TGTGCCAGCAGCAGCGGGAGCTCTGGAAACACCATATATTTT
- - TRBJ1-1 TRBV7-2 CASSLESRAYTEAFF TGTGCCAGCAGCTTAGAGAGCAGGGCGTACACTGAAGCTTTCTTT
- - TRBJ2-3 TRBV13 CASSLLRGDTQYF TGTGCCAGCAGCTTACTCCGGGGAGATACGCAGTATTTT
- - TRBJ2-5 TRBV7-9 CASSSQETQYF TGTGCCAGCAGTTCCCAAGAGACCCAGTACTTC
- - TRBJ2-5 TRBV5-1 CASSLDWGPETQYF TGCGCCAGCAGCTTGGATTGGGGGCCAGAGACCCAGTACTTC
- - TRBJ2-7 TRBV13 CASSRTSGVISYEQYF TGTGCCAGCAGCCGGACCTCGGGGGTCATCTCCTACGAGCAGTACTTC
- once TRBJ2-1 TRBV28 CASRTHRDNEQFF TGTGCCAGCAGGACCCATAGAGACAATGAGCAGTTCTTC
- once TRBJ1-6 TRBV10-3 CAIREVAGEVSPLHF TGTGCCATCAGAGAAGTGGCAGGGGAGGTTTCACCCCTCCACTTT
- - TRBJ1-2 TRBV28 CASSPRTRSGYTF TGTGCCAGCAGTCCCAGGACCCGATCAGGCTACACCTTC
TRBD1 - TRBJ1-1 TRBV7-9 CASSEGQGWIGGTEAFF TGTGCCAGCAGCGAGGGACAGGGATGGATCGGGGGCACTGAAGCTTTCTTT
- - TRBJ2-7 TRBV6-6 CASSYMSYEQYF TGTGCCAGCAGTTATATGTCCTACGAGCAGTACTTC
- once TRBJ2-6 TRBV28 CASRKRTGANVLTF TGTGCCAGCAGAAAGAGAACTGGGGCCAACGTCCTGACTTTC
- - TRBJ1-1 TRBV28 CASSLFDRTAEAFF TGTGCCAGCAGTTTATTCGATCGGACGGCTGAAGCTTTCTTT
TRBD1 - TRBJ1-5 TRBV28 CASSRTGTGKLNQPQHF TGTGCCAGCAGCCGCACAGGGACAGGGAAATTAAATCAGCCCCAGCATTTT
TRBD2 - TRBJ2-3 TRBV7-2 CASSFENSGGAHTQYF TGTGCCAGCAGCTTCGAGAATAGCGGGGGGGCACATACGCAGTATTTT
- - TRBJ1-6 TRBV6-5 CASSYSEGDGSSPLHF TGTGCCAGCAGTTACTCGGAGGGGGACGGTAGTTCACCCCTCCACTTT
- - TRBJ1-2 TRBV5-1 CASSLSGGNYGYTF TGCGCCAGCAGCTTGTCTGGGGGAAACTATGGCTACACCTTC
TRBD1 - TRBJ1-4 TRBV19 CASSIPAGQGASTNEKLFF TGTGCCAGTAGTATCCCCGCGGGACAGGGGGCTAGCACTAATGAAAAACTGTTTTTT
TRBD1 - TRBJ2-5 TRBV5-1 CASSYGTGFQETQYF TGCGCCAGCAGCTACGGGACAGGGTTTCAAGAGACCCAGTACTTC
- - TRBJ2-5 TRBV9 CASSVGARVQETQYF TGTGCCAGCAGCGTAGGCGCCAGGGTACAAGAGACCCAGTACTTC
- - TRBJ2-7 TRBV18 CASSPQYEQYF TGTGCCAGCTCACCACAGTACGAGCAGTACTTC
TRBD1 once TRBJ2-3 TRBV7-2 CASSLTGTSTDTQYF TGTGCCAGCAGCCTGACAGGGACAAGCACAGATACGCAGTATTTT
- - TRBJ2-7 TRBV7-6 CASSKTGSYEQYF TGTGCCAGCAGCAAAACAGGCTCCTACGAGCAGTACTTC
TRBD1 once TRBJ2-3 TRBV29-1 CSVEGDRGTDTQYF TGCAGCGTTGAGGGTGACAGGGGGACAGATACGCAGTATTTT
- - TRBJ1-2 TRBV28 CAAQGNGYTF TGTGCCGCACAGGGTAATGGCTACACCTTC
- few TRBJ1-6 TRBV28 CASDAGGLIGNSPLHF TGTGCCAGCGACGCGGGAGGGCTAATCGGGAATTCACCCCTCCACTTT
TRBD2 - TRBJ2-5 TRBV4-2 CASSQGLAGGAQETQYF TGTGCCAGCAGCCAAGGTTTAGCGGGGGGGGCCCAAGAGACCCAGTACTTC
- once TRBJ1-2 TRBV5-4 CASSRLGGSGGYTF TGTGCCAGCAGCCGCCTGGGGGGCTCGGGGGGCTACACCTTC
TRBD2 - TRBJ2-6 TRBV4-2 CASSQVSGVLSGANVLTF TGTGCCAGCAGCCAAGTCAGCGGGGTTCTCTCTGGGGCCAACGTCCTGACTTTC
- - TRBJ1-2 TRBV30 CAWSILPGYTF TGTGCCTGGAGTATATTACCGGGCTACACCTTC
TRBD1 once TRBJ2-7 TRBV19 CASSLGTGMGYEQYF TGTGCCAGTAGTCTTGGGACAGGAATGGGCTACGAGCAGTACTTC
TRBD1 - TRBJ2-3 TRBV2 CASRRDRVTDTQYF TGTGCCAGCAGGAGGGACAGAGTCACAGATACGCAGTATTTT
- - TRBJ1-5 TRBV10-2 CASSESTINQPQHF TGCGCCAGCAGTGAGTCGACAATAAATCAGCCCCAGCATTTT
- - TRBJ1-2 TRBV5-4 CASSSRTEQYGYTF TGTGCCAGCAGCTCTCGGACGGAACAATATGGCTACACCTTC
- - TRBJ1-5 TRBV10-3 CAISEDSLNQPQHF TGTGCCATCAGTGAAGACAGTCTAAATCAGCCCCAGCATTTT
TRBD2 - TRBJ2-1 TRBV29-1 CSVVGTSGGNEQFF TGCAGCGTGGTCGGGACTAGCGGGGGGAATGAGCAGTTCTTC
TRBD1 - TRBJ2-7 TRBV4-2 CASSQDGTGTYEQYF TGTGCCAGCAGCCAAGACGGGACAGGGACCTACGAGCAGTACTTC